These 16 T cell receptor beta chains were all obtained from the same sample, sequenced in a study of OX40 agonist ivuxolimab in advanced cancers. The repertoire was sequenced with immunoSEQ multiplex PCR; TCRdb's copy has only in-frame clones and lacks some. The repertoire holds fewer than 85,000 clones, with roughly 90% as singletons. Sequencing used CD4+ or CD8+ T cells sorted from blood, obtained in a trial of the OX40 agonist ivuxolimab. Receptors were obtained from an adult with an advanced solid tumor such as melanoma, head and neck, liver or kidney cancer.

This chain uses TRBV29-1 with TRBJ2-3; D unresolved. The CDR3 length is 12 residues. Germline V gene lookup returns CDR1 SQVTM and CDR2 ANQGSEA. Trimming took off 3 bases at V and 7 bases at J, with 11 bases between the two ends. The CDR3 bases are TGCAGCGTTGAGGGCTACAGTAATACGCAGTATTTT. Translating it yields CSVEGYSNTQYF.

The rearrangement uses TRBV27 and TRBJ1-2; 7 positions agree with TRBD1. The length of the CDR3 is 15 residues. V lost 4 bases and J lost 5; bases outside the gene matches: 10. Germline V lookup: CDR1 MNHEY, CDR2 SMNVEV (reference sequence). CDR3 amino acids: CASSSQTGLGYGYTF. The CDR3, as DNA: TGTGCCAGCAGTTCCCAGACAGGGTTAGGGTATGGCTACACCTTC.

The chain combines TRBV5-4 with TRBJ1-2; D is unclear. CDR3 length equals 15 residues. Trimming stripped 0 bases from V and 5 bases from J, with 14 bases between. In germline, CDR1 is SGHNT, CDR2 YYREEE (reference sequence). CDR3 sequence: CASSLAGRERYGYTF. In DNA, the CDR3 is TGTGCCAGCAGCTTGGCCGGAAGGGAGCGGTATGGCTACACCTTC.

This chain connects TRBV5-1 to TRBJ2-7, with D perhaps matching TRBD2 (5 bases). The ends were cut back, 0 bases at V and 3 bases at J, with 7 bases in the middle. From germline, CDR1 is SGHRS and CDR2 YFSETQ. The CDR3 has 13 amino acids. The DNA of the CDR3 is TGCGCCAGCAGCTTGGGAGGGTTCTACGAGCAGTACTTC. Translating it yields CASSLGGFYEQYF.

The V call is TRBV7-2, the J call TRBJ1-5; D call uncertain. CDR1 is SGHTA and CDR2 is FQGNSA in the germline V gene. There are 13 residues in the CDR3. The V end was cut by 10 bases, the J end by 2 bases, with 12 bases between. CDR3 bases: TGTGCCACCGCTACGGTGGGCAATCAGCCCCAGCATTTT. It translates to CATATVGNQPQHF.

This clone has only one observation. The genes are TRBV5-1 and TRBJ2-5, with D perhaps TRBD1 (6 bases). Germline V lookup: CDR1 SGHRS, CDR2 YFSETQ. V lost 2 bases, J lost 0 bases, and 14 bases lay in between. This CDR3 spans 16 amino acids. This chain's CDR3 is CASSFGDRQDQETQYF. DNA of the CDR3: TGCGCCAGCAGCTTCGGAGATAGACAGGACCAAGAGACCCAGTACTTC. The variable domain in full, with the rest retrieved from reference TRBV5-1 and TRBJ2-5, is KAGVTQTPRYLIKTRGQQVTLSCSPISGHRSVSWYQQTPGQGLQFLFEYFSETQRNKGNFPGRFSGRQFSNSRSEMNVSTLELGDSALYLCASSFGDRQDQETQYFGPGTRLLVL.

CDR3 coding DNA: TGTGCCAGCAGTCCCGCTGGGGGTCTCAATGGAAACACCATATATTTT. Protein: CASSPAGGLNGNTIYF. The chain carries TRBV27 and TRBJ1-3; D is possibly TRBD1 (5 bases). Germline CDR1 and CDR2: MNHEY and SMNVEV (reference sequence). This CDR3 contains 16 residues. V was trimmed by 5 bases and J by 3 bases, leaving 17 bases between them.

The chain uses TRBV28 and TRBJ1-5; D is undetermined. The CDR3 sequence is 14 residues long. V lost 5 bases and J lost 3, with 11 bases in between. Per germline, CDR1 MDHEN and CDR2 SYDVKM. CDR3 protein: CASSRGRDNQPQHF. The CDR3, as DNA: TGTGCCAGCAGTCGAGGACGGGACAATCAGCCCCAGCATTTT.

This chain connects TRBV28 to TRBJ2-7; D is tentatively TRBD1 or TRBD2 (7 bases each). Trimming shortened V by 5 bases and J by 5 bases, and 22 bases separated the two germline ends. This CDR3 spans 16 amino acids. Germline V gene lookup returns CDR1 MDHEN and CDR2 SYDVKM. CDR3 bases: TGTGCCAGCAGTACGCTTGGGAGGGGGCGACTCCACGAGCAGTACTTC. Its translation is CASSTLGRGRLHEQYF.

The chain carries TRBV30 and TRBJ1-1; possible D gene TRBD1, 5 bases. The CDR3 extends over 11 amino acids. Per the germline V gene, CDR1 is GTSNPN and CDR2 is SVGIG (reference sequence). The CDR3 bases are TGTGCTTGGGGCTTAAGGTCTGAAGCTTTCTTT. The encoded protein is CAWGLRSEAFF. The full variable domain, completed using reference TRBV30 and TRBJ1-1, is SQTIHQWPATLVQPVGSPLSLECTVEGTSNPNLYWYRQAAGRGLQLLFYSVGIGQISSEVPQNLSASRPQDRQFILSSKKLLLSDSGFYLCAWGLRSEAFFGQGTRLTVV.

This clone was observed once. The rearrangement uses TRBV30 and TRBJ2-5, with TRBD2 matching 13 bases. The V segment lost 0 bases and the J segment 3 bases; nucleotides outside the gene matches: 1. Germline-derived CDR1 and CDR2 are GTSNPN and SVGIG (reference sequence). The length of the CDR3 is 15 residues. CDR3 nucleotides: TGTGCCTGGAGTGTAGGACTAGCGGGGGAAGAGACCCAGTACTTC. Translation: CAWSVGLAGEETQYF. Using reference TRBV30 and TRBJ2-5 for the parts outside the CDR3, the full variable domain is SQTIHQWPATLVQPVGSPLSLECTVEGTSNPNLYWYRQAAGRGLQLLFYSVGIGQISSEVPQNLSASRPQDRQFILSSKKLLLSDSGFYLCAWSVGLAGEETQYFGPGTRLLVL.

This clone was detected once. This CDR3 reads CASRTGNQAYEQYF. Here the CDR3 DNA reads TGTGCCAGCAGAACAGGGAATCAGGCCTACGAGCAGTACTTC. V gene TRBV6-1 combines with J gene TRBJ2-7; D perhaps matches TRBD1 (6 bases). V dropped 6 bases and J dropped 2 bases, with 14 bases sitting between them. CDR1 MNHNS and CDR2 SASEGT come from the germline V gene. The CDR3 loop spans 14 amino acids.

The chain employs TRBV14 and TRBJ2-1; 13 bases agree with TRBD2. V gave up 1 base and J gave up 9 bases; unmatched junction bases: 3. The germline V gene has CDR1 SGHDN and CDR2 FVKESK. The CDR3 runs 15 residues. CDR3 DNA sequence: TGTGCCAGCAGCCAAGGGACTAGCGGGGGCGGTGAGCAGTTCTTC. It encodes CASSQGTSGGGEQFF. The full variable domain, in which reference TRBV14 and TRBJ2-1 provide the parts outside the CDR3, is EAGVTQFPSHSVIEKGQTVTLRCDPISGHDNLYWYRRVMGKEIKFLLHFVKESKQDESGMPNNRFLAERTGGTYSTLKVQPAELEDSGVYFCASSQGTSGGGEQFFGPGTRLTVL.

The chain has TRBV5-1 and TRBJ2-5; D is tentatively TRBD1 or TRBD2 (6 bases each). Per germline, CDR1 SGHRS and CDR2 YFSETQ. V was shortened by 0 bases and J by 4 bases, with 7 bases between the two germline ends. The CDR3 has 13 residues. The CDR3 nucleotides are TGCGCCAGCAGCTTGGAGGGGGGAGAGACCCAGTACTTC. Translated, it gives CASSLEGGETQYF.

The rearrangement uses TRBV5-1 and TRBJ1-1; D uncertain. Trimming took 2 bases from V and 0 from J, leaving 8 bases between them. This CDR3 has 14 residues. Germline values: CDR1 SGHRS, CDR2 YFSETQ. CDR3 DNA: TGCGCCAGCAGCTTCGACCGATTGAACACTGAAGCTTTCTTT. It translates to CASSFDRLNTEAFF. Supplemented by reference TRBV5-1 and TRBJ1-1, the full variable domain reads KAGVTQTPRYLIKTRGQQVTLSCSPISGHRSVSWYQQTPGQGLQFLFEYFSETQRNKGNFPGRFSGRQFSNSRSEMNVSTLELGDSALYLCASSFDRLNTEAFFGQGTRLTVV.

V usage is TRBV7-9 and J usage is TRBJ1-4; D is unresolved. The CDR3 consists of 16 residues. V was trimmed by 5 bases and J by 0 bases, leaving 13 bases between them. The germline CDR1 and CDR2 sequences are SEHNR and FQNEAQ (reference sequence). This CDR3 is CASSAYLMATNEKLFF. CDR3 nucleotides: TGTGCCAGCAGCGCCTACTTAATGGCAACTAATGAAAAACTGTTTTTT.